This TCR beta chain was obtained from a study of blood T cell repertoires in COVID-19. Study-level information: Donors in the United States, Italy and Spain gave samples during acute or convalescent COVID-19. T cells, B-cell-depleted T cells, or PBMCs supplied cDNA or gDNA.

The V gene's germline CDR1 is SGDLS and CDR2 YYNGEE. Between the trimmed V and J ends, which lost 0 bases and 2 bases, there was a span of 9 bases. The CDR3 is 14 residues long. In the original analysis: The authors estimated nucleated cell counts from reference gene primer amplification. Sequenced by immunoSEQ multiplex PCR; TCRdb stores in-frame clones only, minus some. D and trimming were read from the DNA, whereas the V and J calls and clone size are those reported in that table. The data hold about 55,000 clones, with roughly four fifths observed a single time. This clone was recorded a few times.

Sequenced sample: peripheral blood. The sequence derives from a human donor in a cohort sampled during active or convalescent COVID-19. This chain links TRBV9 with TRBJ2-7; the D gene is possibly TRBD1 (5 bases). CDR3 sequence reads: CASSVAGRAYEQYF. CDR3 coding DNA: TGTGCCAGCAGCGTAGCTGGCAGGGCCTACGAGCAGTACTTC.